This T cell receptor beta chain was obtained from a study of control samples from healthy donors and cancer patients. Profiled with immunoSEQ multiplex PCR; TCRdb holds only in-frame clones, not every one. The repertoire holds about 130,000 clones, around 92% seen once, with about 0.6% in the top ten. CDR3 length: 15 residues. CDR1 is SGHRS and CDR2 is YFSETQ in the germline V gene. The V and J ends lost 3 bases and 2 bases respectively, with 11 bases between them. This rearrangement joins TRBV5-1 to TRBJ2-2; perhaps TRBD1 as D (5 bases). The sequenced sample consisted of PBMCs. The receptor was isolated from an elderly man with head and neck cancer. The CDR3: CASSSDRKNTGELFF. CDR3 DNA sequence: TGCGCCAGCAGCTCCGACAGAAAAAACACCGGGGAGCTGTTTTTT.